This TCR beta chain was captured in a study of blood T cell repertoires in COVID-19. The germline V and J ends were trimmed by 0 bases and 0 bases, with 13 bases remaining between them. Per the germline V gene, CDR1 is SGHRS and CDR2 is YFSETQ. The CDR3 is 17 residues long. TCRdb's copy holds only in-frame clones and misses some; the assay was immunoSEQ multiplex PCR. The table shows roughly 140,000 clones, with roughly 84% occurring only once. The V and J genes are TRBV5-1 and TRBJ1-3; unclear D gene. This clonotype was obtained from a woman aged 55-70 years with COVID-19, enrolled during active disease. The material sequenced was peripheral blood. Here the CDR3 DNA reads TGCGCCAGCAGCTTGGGGGGAGGTTGGAGCTCTGGAAACACCATATATTTT. Its translation is CASSLGGGWSSGNTIYF.